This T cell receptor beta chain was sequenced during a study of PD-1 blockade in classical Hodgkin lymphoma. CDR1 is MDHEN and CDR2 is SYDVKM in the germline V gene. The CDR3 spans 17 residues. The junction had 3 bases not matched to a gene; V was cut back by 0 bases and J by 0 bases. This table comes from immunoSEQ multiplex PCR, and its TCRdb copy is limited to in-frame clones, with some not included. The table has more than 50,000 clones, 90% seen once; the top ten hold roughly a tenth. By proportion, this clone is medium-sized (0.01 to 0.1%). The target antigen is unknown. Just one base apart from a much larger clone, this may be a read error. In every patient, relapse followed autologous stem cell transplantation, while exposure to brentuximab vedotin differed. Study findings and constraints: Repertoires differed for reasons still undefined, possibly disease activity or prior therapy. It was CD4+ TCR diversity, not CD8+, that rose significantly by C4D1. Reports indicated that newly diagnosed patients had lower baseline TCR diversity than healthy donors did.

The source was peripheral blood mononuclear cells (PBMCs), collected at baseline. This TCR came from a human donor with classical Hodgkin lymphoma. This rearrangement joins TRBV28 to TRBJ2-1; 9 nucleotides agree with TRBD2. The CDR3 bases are TGTGCCAGCAGTTTATGGGGTAGCGGGAGCTCCTACAATGAGCAGTTCTTC. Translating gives CASSLWGSGSSYNEQFF.